This TCR beta chain was sequenced in a study of memory CD4+ T cells and cytomegalovirus serostatus. TCRdb's table, derived via immunoSEQ multiplex PCR, lists solely in-frame clones and lacks some. The sample consists of 50,000 or so clones, 70% to 75% of them appearing once. The CDR3 length is 14 residues. Per the germline V gene, CDR1 is SNHLY and CDR2 is FYNNEI. Trimming took 6 bases from V and 1 from J, leaving 9 bases between them. The sort gate was single viable CD3+CD4+CD8-CD45RO+ cells for memory CD4+ T cells. The rearrangement links TRBV2 to TRBJ1-4; no clear D. This receptor was taken from an adult in good health and CMV-seropositive. Material: memory CD4+ T cells from blood. CDR3 sequence: CASRQERTNEKLFF. CDR3 DNA: TGTGCCAGCAGGCAAGAGAGAACTAATGAAAAACTGTTTTTT. The full variable domain, with the rest looked up from reference TRBV2 and TRBJ1-4, is EPEVTQTPSHQVTQMGQEVILRCVPISNHLYFYWYRQILGQKVEFLVSFYNNEISEKSEIFDDQFSVERPDGSNFTLKIRSTKLEDSAMYFCASRQERTNEKLFFGSGTQLSVL.